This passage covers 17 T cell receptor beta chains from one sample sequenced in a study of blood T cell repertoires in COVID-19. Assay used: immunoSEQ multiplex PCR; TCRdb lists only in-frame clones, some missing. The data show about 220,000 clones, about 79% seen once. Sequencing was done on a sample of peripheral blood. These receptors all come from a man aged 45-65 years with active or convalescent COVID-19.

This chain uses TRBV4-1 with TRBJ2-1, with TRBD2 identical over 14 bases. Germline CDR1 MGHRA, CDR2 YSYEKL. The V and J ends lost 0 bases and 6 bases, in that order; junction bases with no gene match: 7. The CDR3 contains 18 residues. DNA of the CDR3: TGCGCCAGCAGCCAAGATCTGGGGGGACTAGCGGGGGCCAATGAGCAGTTCTTC. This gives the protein CASSQDLGGLAGANEQFF.

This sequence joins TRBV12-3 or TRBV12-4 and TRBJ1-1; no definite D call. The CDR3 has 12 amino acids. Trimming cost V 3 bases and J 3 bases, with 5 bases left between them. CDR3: CASSFGDTEAFF. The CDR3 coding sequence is TGTGCCAGCAGTTTCGGGGACACTGAAGCTTTCTTT.

DNA of the CDR3: TGTGCCAGCTGCAGGGGGCGGGGGAACACTGAAGCTTTCTTT. The encoded protein is CASCRGRGNTEAFF. The genes are TRBV2 and TRBJ1-1; 8 nucleotides agree with TRBD1. Trimming cost V 8 bases and J 1 base; bases outside gene matches: 6. Germline CDR1 is SNHLY and CDR2 is FYNNEI. The CDR3 length is 14 residues.

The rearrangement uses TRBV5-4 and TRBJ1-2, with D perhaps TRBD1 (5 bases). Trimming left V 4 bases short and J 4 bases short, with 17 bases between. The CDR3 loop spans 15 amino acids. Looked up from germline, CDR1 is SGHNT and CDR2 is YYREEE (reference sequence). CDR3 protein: CASSPRAGTPYGYTF. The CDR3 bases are TGTGCCAGCAGCCCCCGCGCCGGGACTCCCTATGGCTACACCTTC.

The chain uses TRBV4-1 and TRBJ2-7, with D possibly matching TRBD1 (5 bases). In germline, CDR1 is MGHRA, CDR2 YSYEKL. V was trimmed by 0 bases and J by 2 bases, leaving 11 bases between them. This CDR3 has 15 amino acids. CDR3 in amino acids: CASSQDDDRPYEQYF. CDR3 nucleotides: TGCGCCAGCAGCCAAGATGATGACAGACCCTACGAGCAGTACTTC.

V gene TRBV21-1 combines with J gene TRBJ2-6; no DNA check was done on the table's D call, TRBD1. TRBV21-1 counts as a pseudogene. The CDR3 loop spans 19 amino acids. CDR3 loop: CASSKEKTDLSSGANVLTF. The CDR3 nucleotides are TGTGCCAGCAGCAAAGAGAAGACAGACCTCAGCTCTGGGGCCAACGTCCTGACTTTC.

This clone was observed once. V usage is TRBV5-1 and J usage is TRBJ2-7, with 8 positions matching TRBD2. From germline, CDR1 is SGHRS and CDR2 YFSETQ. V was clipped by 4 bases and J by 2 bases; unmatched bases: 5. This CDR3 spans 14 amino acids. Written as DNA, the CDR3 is TGCGCCAGCAGCCCCGGGGGGGGGCCCTACGAGCAGTACGTC. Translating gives CASSPGGGPYEQYV.

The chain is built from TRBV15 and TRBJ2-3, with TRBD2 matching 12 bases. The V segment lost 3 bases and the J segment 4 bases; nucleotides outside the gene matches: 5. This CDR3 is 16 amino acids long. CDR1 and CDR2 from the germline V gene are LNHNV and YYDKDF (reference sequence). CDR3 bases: TGTGCCACCAGCAGTGGACTAGCGGGACTCTCAGATACGCAGTATTTT. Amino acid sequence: CATSSGLAGLSDTQYF.

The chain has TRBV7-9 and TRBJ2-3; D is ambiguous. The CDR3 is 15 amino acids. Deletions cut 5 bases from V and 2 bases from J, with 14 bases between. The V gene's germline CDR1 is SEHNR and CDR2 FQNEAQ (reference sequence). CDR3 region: CASSPVGSITDTQYF. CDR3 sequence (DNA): TGTGCCAGCAGCCCCGTGGGCTCGATCACAGATACGCAGTATTTT. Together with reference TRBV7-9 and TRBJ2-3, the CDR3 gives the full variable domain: DTGVSQNPRHKITKRGQNVTFRCDPISEHNRLYWYRQTLGQGPEFLTYFQNEAQLEKSRLLSDRFSAERPKGSFSTLEIQRTEQGDSAMYLCASSPVGSITDTQYFGPGTRLTVL.

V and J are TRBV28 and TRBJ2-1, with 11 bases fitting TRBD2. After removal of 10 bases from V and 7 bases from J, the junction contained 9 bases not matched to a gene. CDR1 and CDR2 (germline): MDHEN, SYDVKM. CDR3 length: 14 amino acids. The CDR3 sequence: CATVLAGVVNEQFF. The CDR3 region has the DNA TGTGCCACCGTACTAGCGGGAGTTGTAAATGAGCAGTTCTTC.

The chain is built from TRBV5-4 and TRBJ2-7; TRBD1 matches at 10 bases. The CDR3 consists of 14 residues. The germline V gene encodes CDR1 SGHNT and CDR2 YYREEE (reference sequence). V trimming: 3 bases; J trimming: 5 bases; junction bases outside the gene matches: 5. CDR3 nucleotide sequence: TGTGCCAGCAGCTCGAGGGACAGGGGTGACGAGCAGTACGTC. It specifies CASSSRDRGDEQYV.

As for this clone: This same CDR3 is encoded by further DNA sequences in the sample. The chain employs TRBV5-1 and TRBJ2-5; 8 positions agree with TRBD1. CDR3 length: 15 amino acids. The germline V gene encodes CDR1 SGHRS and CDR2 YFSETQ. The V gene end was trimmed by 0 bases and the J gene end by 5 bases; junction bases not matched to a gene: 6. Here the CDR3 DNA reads TGCGCCAGCAGCTTGGCCGGGACAGGAGAGGAGACCCAGTACTTC. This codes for CASSLAGTGEETQYF.

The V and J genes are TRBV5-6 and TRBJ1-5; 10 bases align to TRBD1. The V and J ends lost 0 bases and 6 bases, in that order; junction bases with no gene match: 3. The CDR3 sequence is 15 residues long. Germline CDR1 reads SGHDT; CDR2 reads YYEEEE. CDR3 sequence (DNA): TGTGCCAGCAGCTTGGGGACAGGGGGAGGTCAGCCCCAGCATTTT. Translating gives CASSLGTGGGQPQHF.

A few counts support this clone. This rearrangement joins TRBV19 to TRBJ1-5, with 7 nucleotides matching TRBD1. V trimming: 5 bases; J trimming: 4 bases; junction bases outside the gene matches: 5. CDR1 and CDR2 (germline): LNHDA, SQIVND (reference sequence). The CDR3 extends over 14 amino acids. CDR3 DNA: TGTGCCAGTAGTCCACAGGGGTGGAATCAGCCCCAGCATTTT. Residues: CASSPQGWNQPQHF.

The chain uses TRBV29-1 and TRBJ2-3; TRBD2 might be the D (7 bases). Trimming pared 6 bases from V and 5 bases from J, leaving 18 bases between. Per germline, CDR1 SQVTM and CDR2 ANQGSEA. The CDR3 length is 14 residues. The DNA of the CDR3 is TGCAGCGTCGAGATGGGGGGGCGTATAGATACGCAGTATTTT. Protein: CSVEMGGRIDTQYF.

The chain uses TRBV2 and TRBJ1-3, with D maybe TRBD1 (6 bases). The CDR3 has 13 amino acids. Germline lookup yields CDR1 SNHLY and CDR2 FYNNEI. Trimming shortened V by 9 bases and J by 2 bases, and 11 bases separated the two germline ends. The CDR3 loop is CASNRETGNTIYF. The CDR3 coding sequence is TGTGCCAGTAACAGGGAAACTGGAAACACCATATATTTT.

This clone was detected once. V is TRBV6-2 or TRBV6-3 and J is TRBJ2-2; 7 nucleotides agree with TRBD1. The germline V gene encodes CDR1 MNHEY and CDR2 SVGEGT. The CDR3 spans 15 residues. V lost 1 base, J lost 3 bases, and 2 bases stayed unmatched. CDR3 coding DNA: TGTGCCAGCAGTTACTTTGACAGGGACACCGGGGAGCTGTTTTTT. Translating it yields CASSYFDRDTGELFF.